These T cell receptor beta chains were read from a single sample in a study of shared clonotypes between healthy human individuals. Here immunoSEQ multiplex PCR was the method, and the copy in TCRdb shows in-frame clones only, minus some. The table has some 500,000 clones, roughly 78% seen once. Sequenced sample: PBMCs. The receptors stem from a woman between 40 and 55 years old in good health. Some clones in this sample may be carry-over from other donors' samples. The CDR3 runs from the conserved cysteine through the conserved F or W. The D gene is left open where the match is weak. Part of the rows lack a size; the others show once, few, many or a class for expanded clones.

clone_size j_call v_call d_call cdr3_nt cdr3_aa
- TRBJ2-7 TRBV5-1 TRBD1 TGCGCCAGCAGCATCGGACAGGGGGCCAACGAGCAGTACTTC CASSIGQGANEQYF
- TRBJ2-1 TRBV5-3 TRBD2 TGTGCCAGAAGCTTGCCTCTAGCGGGAGTTTCCTACAATGAGCAGTTCTTC CARSLPLAGVSYNEQFF
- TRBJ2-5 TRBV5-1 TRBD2 TGCGCCAGCAGAATCAGCGGGAGTGGGCAAGAGACCCAGTACTTC CASRISGSGQETQYF
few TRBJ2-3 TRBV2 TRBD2 TGTGCCAGCAGGGAAGGACTAGCGGGAGAAATAGATACGCAGTATTTT CASREGLAGEIDTQYF
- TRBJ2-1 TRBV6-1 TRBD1 TGTGCCAGCAGCGCGGACAGGGACAATGAGCAGTTCTTC CASSADRDNEQFF
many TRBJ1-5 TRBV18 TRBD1 TGTGCCAGCTCACAATATTCAGGGCCGACAGGGCTTAGCAATCAGCCCCAGCATTTT CASSQYSGPTGLSNQPQHF
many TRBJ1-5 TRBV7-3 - TGTGCCAGCAGCGCAGACAGTCATCAGCCCCAGCATTTT CASSADSHQPQHF
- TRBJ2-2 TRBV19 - TGTGCCAGTAGTATTTCCCCTCTCAAGACCGGGGAGCTGTTTTTT CASSISPLKTGELFF
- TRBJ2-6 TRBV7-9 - TGTGCCAGCAGCTTGTCGGGGTCTGGGGCCAACGTCCTGACTTTC CASSLSGSGANVLTF
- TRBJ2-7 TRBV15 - TGTGCCACCAGCAGAGAGTTGGGATACGAGCAGTACTTC CATSRELGYEQYF
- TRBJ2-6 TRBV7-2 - TGTGCCAGCAGCCGGGACACAGCTGGGGCCAACGTCCTGACTTTC CASSRDTAGANVLTF
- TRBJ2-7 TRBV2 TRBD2 TGTGCCAGCAGTGGCCTAGCGGGCCGCCACGAGCAGTACTTC CASSGLAGRHEQYF
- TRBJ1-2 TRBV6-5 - TGTGCCAGCAGTCCCCGAGGTTTCCATGGCTACACCTTC CASSPRGFHGYTF
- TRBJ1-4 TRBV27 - TGTGCCAGCAGTTTTTTAAATGAAAAACTGTTTTTT CASSFLNEKLFF
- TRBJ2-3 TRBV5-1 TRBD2 TGCGCCAGCAGCTTGGATAGCGGGAGCACAGATACGCAGTATTTT CASSLDSGSTDTQYF
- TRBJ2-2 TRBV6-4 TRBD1 TGTGCCAGCAGTGCTCAGGGGGCGATCGGGGAGCTGTTTTTT CASSAQGAIGELFF
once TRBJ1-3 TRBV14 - TGTGCCAGCAGCCGTTCCCGGGAGCGGTACTCTGGAAACACCATATATTTT CASSRSRERYSGNTIYF
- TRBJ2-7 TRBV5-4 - TGTGCCAGCAGCTTGTGGGCCGGGTCGGAGCAGTACTTC CASSLWAGSEQYF
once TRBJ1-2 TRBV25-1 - TGTGCCAGCAGTGACCTGGAAGTCTATGGCTACACCTTC CASSDLEVYGYTF
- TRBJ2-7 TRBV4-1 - TGCGCCAGCAGCCAAGATCGGGGACAAGATACGGCCTACGAGCAGTACTTC CASSQDRGQDTAYEQYF
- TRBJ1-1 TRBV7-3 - TGTGCCAGCAGCCCAAGGGCAGGGTGGCCAAACACTGAAGCTTTCTTT CASSPRAGWPNTEAFF
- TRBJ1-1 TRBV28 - TGTGCCAGCCAGAGTAGTCGGAACACTGAAGCTTTCTTT CASQSSRNTEAFF
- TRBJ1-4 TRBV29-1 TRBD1 TGCAGCGTCGTCGGGACAGGGGATCGGGAAAAACTGTTTTTT CSVVGTGDREKLFF
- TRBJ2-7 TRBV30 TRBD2 TGTGCCTGGAGTGTGGGAGGGTACGAGCAGTACTTC CAWSVGGYEQYF
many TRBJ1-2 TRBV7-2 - TGTGCCAGCAGCCCTATGTGGCAGGGGAGCGGCTACACCTTC CASSPMWQGSGYTF
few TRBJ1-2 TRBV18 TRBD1 TGTGCCAGCTCCCCTGGACAGGGAAAAGGCTACACCTTC CASSPGQGKGYTF